This record looks at one TCR beta chain sequence and its context. Its specificity is unknown. The protocol was immunoSEQ multiplex PCR, while the TCRdb copy is restricted to in-frame clones and leaves out a portion. The table includes some 660,000 clones, around 78% detected once. The data belong to a study of shared clonotypes between healthy human individuals. Study-level background: Donors were two women and a few men aged 18 to 49.

The germline CDR1 and CDR2 sequences are MDHEN and SYDVKM. V dropped 6 bases and J dropped 4 bases, with 16 bases sitting between them. The length of the CDR3 is 14 residues. Study-level findings and limits: About 5% of naive CD4 clonotypes were shared across a few donors. Read depth was anticipated to influence clonotype sharing among donors.

This sequence joins TRBV28 and TRBJ2-7; possibly TRBD1 or TRBD2 for D (5 bases each). Material: memory CD4+ T cells sorted from blood. Subset specified: CD45RA-negative fraction. This TCR was recovered from a woman in her thirties in good health. The CDR3 spells CASRGTEFSYEQYF. CDR3 bases: TGTGCCAGCAGGGGGACGGAATTTTCGTACGAGCAGTACTTC. The whole variable domain, remainder taken from reference TRBV28 and TRBJ2-7, is DVKVTQSSRYLVKRTGEKVFLECVQDMDHENMFWYRQDPGLGLRLIYFSYDVKMKEKGDIPEGYSVSREKKERFSLILESASTNQTSMYLCASRGTEFSYEQYFGPGTRLTVT.